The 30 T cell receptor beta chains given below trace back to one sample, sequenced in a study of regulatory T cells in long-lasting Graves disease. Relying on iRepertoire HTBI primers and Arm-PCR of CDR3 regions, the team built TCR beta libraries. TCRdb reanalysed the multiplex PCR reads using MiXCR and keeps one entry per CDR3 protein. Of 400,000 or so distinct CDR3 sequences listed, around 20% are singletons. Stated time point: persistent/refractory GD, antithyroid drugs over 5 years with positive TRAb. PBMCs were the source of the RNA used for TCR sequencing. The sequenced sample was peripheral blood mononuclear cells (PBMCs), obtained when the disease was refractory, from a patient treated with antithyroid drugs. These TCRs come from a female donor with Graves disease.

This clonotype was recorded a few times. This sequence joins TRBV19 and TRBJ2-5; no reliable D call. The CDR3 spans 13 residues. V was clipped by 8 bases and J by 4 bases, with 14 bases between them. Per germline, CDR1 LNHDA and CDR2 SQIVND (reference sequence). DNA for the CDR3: TGTGCCAGTTCAGTGGGTTTGGGAGAGACCCAGTACTTC. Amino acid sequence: CASSVGLGETQYF.

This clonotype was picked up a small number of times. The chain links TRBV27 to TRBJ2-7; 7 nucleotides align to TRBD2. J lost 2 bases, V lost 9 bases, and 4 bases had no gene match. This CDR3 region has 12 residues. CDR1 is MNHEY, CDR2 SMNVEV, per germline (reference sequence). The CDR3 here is CASTGGTYEQYF. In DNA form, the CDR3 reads TGTGCCAGTACCGGGGGGACCTACGAGCAGTACTTC.

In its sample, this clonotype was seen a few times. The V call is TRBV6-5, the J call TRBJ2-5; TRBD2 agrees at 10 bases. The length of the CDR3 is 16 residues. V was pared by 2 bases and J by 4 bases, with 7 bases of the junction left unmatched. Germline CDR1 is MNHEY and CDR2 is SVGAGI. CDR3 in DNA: TGTGCCAGCAGTTACGGAGCGGGAGGGCCCTTAGAGACCCAGTACTTC. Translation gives CASSYGAGGPLETQYF.

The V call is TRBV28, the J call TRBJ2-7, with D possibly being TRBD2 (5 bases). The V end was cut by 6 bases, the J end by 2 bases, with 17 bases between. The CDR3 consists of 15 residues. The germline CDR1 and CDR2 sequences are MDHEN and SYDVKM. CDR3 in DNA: TGTGCCAGCAGCGTAGCGCCAGGAAAGACCTACGAGCAGTACTTC. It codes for CASSVAPGKTYEQYF.

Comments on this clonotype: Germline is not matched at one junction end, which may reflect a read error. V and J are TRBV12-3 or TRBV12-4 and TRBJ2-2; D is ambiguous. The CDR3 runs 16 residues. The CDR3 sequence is CTSRSLSAVGTGELFF. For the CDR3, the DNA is TGTACCAGCAGAAGCCTGAGCGCCGTGGGCACCGGGGAGCTGTTTTTT.

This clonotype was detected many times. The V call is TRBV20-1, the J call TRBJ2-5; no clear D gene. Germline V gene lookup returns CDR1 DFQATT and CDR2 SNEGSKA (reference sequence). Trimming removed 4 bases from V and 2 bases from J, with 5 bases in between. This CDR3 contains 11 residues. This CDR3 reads CSAKPQETQYF. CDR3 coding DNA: TGCAGTGCTAAACCTCAAGAGACCCAGTACTTC.

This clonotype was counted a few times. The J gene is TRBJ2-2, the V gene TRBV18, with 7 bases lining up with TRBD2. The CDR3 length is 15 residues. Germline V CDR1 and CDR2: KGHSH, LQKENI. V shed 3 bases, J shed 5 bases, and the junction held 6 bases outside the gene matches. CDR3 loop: CASSPGGTTTGELFF. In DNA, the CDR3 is TGTGCCAGCTCACCGGGGGGGACGACAACCGGGGAGCTGTTTTTT.

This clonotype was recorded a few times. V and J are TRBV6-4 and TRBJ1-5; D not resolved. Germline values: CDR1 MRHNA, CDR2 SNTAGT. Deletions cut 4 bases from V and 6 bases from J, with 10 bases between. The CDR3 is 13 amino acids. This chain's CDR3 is CASSVVEGQPQHF. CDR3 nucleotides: TGTGCCAGCAGTGTTGTGGAAGGTCAGCCCCAGCATTTT.

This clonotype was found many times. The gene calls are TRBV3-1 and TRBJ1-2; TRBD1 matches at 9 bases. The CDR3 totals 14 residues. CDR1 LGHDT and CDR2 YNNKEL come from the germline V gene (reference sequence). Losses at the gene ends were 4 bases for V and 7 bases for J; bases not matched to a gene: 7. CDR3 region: CASSPTGGVSGYTF. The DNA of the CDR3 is TGTGCCAGCAGCCCTACAGGGGGCGTGAGTGGCTACACCTTC.

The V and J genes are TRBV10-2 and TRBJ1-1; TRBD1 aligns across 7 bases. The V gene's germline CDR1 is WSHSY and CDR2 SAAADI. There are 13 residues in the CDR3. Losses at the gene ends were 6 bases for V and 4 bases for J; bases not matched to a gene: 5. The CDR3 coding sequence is TGCGCCAGCAGGGATTGGGACAGCACTGAAGCTTTCTTT. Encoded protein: CASRDWDSTEAFF.

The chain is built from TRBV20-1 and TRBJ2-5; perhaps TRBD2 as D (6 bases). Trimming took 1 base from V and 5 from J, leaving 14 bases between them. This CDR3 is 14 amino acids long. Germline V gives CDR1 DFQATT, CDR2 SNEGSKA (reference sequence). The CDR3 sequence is CSARVLAPRETQYF. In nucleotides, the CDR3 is TGCAGTGCTAGAGTACTAGCCCCCCGGGAGACCCAGTACTTC.

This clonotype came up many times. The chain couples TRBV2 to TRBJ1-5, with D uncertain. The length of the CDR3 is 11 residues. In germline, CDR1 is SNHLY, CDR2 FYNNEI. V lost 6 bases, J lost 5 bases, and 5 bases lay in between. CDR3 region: CASRQDQPQHF. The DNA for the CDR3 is TGTGCCAGCAGGCAGGATCAGCCCCAGCATTTT.

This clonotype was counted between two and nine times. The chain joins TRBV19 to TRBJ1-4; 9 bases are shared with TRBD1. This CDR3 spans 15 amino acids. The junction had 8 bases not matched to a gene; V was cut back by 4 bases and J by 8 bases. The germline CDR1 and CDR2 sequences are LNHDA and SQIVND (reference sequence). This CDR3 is CASSTIRDREEKLFF. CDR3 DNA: TGTGCCAGTAGTACGATCCGGGACAGGGAAGAAAAACTGTTTTTT.

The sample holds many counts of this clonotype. The CDR3 region has the DNA TGTGCCAGCACCGCCACCCGACAGGGCCGGTACGAGCAGTACTTC. Translating it yields CASTATRQGRYEQYF. The chain combines TRBV6-2 or TRBV6-3 with TRBJ2-7; 7 bases are shared with TRBD1. The V and J ends lost 7 bases and 4 bases, in that order; junction bases with no gene match: 13. The CDR3 covers 15 residues. Germline-derived CDR1 and CDR2 are MNHEY and SVGEGT.

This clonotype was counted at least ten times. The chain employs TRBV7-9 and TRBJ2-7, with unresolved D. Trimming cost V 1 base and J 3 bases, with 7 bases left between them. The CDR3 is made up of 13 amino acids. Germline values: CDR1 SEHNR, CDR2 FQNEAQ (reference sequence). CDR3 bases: TGTGCCAGCAGCTTAGGGTCCGACTACGAGCAGTACTTC. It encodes CASSLGSDYEQYF. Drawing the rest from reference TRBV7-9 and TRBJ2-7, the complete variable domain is DTGVSQNPRHKITKRGQNVTFRCDPISEHNRLYWYRQTLGQGPEFLTYFQNEAQLEKSRLLSDRFSAERPKGSFSTLEIQRTEQGDSAMYLCASSLGSDYEQYFGPGTRLTVT.

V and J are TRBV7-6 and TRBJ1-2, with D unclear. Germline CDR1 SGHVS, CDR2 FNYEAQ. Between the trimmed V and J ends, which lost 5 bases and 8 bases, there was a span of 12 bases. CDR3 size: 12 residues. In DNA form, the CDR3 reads TGTGCCAGCAGCGTGAATGGGGAGGGCTACACCTTC. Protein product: CASSVNGEGYTF.

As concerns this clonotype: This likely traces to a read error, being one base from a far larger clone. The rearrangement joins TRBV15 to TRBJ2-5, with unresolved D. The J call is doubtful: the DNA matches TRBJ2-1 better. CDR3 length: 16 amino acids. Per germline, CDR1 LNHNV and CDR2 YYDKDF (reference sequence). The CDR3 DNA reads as TGTGCCACCAGCACTTTCACAGAGGAATCCTACAATGAGCAGTTCTTC. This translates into CATSTFTEESYNEQFF.

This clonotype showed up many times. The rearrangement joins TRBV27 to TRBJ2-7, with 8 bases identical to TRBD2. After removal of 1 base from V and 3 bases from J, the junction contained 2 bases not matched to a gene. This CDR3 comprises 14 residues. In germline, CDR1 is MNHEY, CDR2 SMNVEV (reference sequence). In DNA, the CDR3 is TGTGCCAGCAGTTTATTTAGCGGGGACTACGAGCAGTACTTC. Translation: CASSLFSGDYEQYF.

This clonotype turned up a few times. The CDR3 loop reads CASSLGGTSVSYEQYF. CDR3 sequence (DNA): TGTGCCAGCAGCTTAGGCGGGACTAGCGTCTCCTACGAGCAGTACTTC. This chain links TRBV7-8 with TRBJ2-7; TRBD2 matches 10 bases. Germline assignment: CDR1 SGHVS and CDR2 FQNEAQ. The CDR3 runs to 16 residues. Trimming cost V 1 base and J 0 bases; bases outside gene matches: 3.

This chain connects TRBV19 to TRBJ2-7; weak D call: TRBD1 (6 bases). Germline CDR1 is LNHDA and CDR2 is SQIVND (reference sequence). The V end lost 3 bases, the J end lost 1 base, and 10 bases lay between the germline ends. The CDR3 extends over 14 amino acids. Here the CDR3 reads CASSMGHKSYEQYF. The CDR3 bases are TGTGCCAGTAGTATGGGACACAAATCCTACGAGCAGTACTTC.

The CDR3, as DNA: TGCAGCGTTGAGGGCCCGAACACCGGGGAGCTGTTTTTT. Amino acid sequence: CSVEGPNTGELFF. The chain has TRBV29-1 and TRBJ2-2, with D uncertain. The CDR3 totals 13 residues. The germline V and J ends were trimmed by 3 bases and 0 bases, with 5 bases remaining between them. Per the germline V gene, CDR1 is SQVTM and CDR2 is ANQGSEA.

The CDR3 loop reads CASSLVLGAGNSYTGELFF. CDR3 coding DNA: TGTGCCAGCAGTTTAGTCCTTGGGGCAGGCAACTCTTACACCGGGGAGCTGTTTTTT. The V call is TRBV12-3 or TRBV12-4, the J call TRBJ2-2; the D gene is possibly TRBD1 (5 bases). CDR3 length: 19 residues. V dropped 1 base and J dropped 3 bases, with 21 bases sitting between them.

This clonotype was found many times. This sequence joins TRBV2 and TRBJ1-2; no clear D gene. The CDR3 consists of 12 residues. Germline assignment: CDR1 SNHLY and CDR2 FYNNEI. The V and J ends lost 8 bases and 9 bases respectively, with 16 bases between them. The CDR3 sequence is CASGNPTLSYTF. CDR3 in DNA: TGTGCCAGCGGTAATCCTACTTTGAGCTACACCTTC.

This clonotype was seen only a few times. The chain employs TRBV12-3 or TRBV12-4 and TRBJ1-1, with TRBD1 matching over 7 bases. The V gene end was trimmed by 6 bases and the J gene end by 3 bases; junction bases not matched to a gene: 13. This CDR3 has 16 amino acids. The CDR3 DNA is TGTGCCAGCAGGAGACCTAGGGGGCGCGATGACACTGAAGCTTTCTTT. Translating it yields CASRRPRGRDDTEAFF.

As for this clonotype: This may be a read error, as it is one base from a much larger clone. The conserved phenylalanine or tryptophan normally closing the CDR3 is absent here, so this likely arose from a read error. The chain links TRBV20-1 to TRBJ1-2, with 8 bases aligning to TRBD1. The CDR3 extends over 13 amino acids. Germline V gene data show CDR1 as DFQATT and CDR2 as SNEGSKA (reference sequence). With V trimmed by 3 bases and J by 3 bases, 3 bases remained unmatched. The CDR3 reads CSARGQDYYGYTS. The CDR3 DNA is TGCAGTGCTAGGGGACAGGACTACTATGGCTACACCTCC.

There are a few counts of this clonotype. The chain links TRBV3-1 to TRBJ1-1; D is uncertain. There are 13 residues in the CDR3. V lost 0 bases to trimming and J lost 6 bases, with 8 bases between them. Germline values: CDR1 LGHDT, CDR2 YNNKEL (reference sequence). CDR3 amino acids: CASSQDIASEAFF. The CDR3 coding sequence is TGTGCCAGCAGCCAAGATATAGCATCTGAAGCTTTCTTT.

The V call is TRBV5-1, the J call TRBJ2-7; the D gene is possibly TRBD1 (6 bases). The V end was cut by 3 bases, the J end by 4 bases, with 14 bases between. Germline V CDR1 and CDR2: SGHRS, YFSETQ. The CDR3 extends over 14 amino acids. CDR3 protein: CASSWSSQGYEQYF. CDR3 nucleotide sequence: TGCGCCAGCAGCTGGAGCTCACAGGGTTACGAGCAGTACTTC.

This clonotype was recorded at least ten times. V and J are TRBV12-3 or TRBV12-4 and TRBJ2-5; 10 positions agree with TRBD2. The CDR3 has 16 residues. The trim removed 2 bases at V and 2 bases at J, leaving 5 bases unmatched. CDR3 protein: CASSLKTSGYQETQYF. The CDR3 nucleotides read TGTGCCAGCAGTTTAAAGACTAGCGGGTATCAAGAGACCCAGTACTTC.

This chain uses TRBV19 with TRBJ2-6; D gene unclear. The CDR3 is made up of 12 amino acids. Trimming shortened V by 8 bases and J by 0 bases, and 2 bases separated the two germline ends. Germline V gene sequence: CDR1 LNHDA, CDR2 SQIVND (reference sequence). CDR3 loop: CASGSGANVLTF. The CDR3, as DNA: TGTGCCAGTGGCTCTGGGGCCAACGTCCTGACTTTC.

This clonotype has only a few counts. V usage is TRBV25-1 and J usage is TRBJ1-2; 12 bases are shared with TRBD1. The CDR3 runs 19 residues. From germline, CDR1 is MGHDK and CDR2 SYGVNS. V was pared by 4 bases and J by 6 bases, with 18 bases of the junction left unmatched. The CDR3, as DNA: TGTGCCAGCAGTGGGCCACGTACTCCTCAGGGACAGGGGGCTGATGGCTACACCTTC. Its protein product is CASSGPRTPQGQGADGYTF.